This T cell receptor beta chain was recorded in a study of a mutant IDH1 vaccine in newly diagnosed glioma. Study context: Vaccinations, eight in total, occurred in weeks 1, 3, 5, 7, 11, 15, 19, 23.

Study conclusions and caveats: Approximately 93% of patients showed vaccine-induced immune responses across multiple MHC alleles. There seemed to be no relation between pseudoprogression and changes in top peripheral T cell clonotypes.

Only in-frame clones appear in the TCRdb table, and some are missing; sequencing was by immunoSEQ multiplex PCR. In the table there are roughly 50,000 clones, 70% to 90% of which are singletons. Time point meaning: week 5, during vaccination. Topical imiquimod accompanied each vaccine dose, which consisted of 300 ug of mutant IDH1 20-mer peptide. Tumors from donors were new WHO grade 3 or 4 IDH1-mutant astrocytomas with ATRX loss. The germline V gene has CDR1 SGHNT and CDR2 YYREEE (reference sequence). The CDR3 has 12 amino acids. Trimming took 2 bases from V and 5 from J, leaving 4 bases between them. Comments on this clone: The antigen remains unidentified.

Source: PBMCs, taken from a glioma patient whose treatment included an IDH1 peptide vaccine. This sequence was found in a man aged 25 to 40 with glioma. The chain joins TRBV5-4 to TRBJ1-4, with unresolved D. As DNA, the CDR3 is TGTGCCAGCAGCTTTGGAAATGAAAAACTGTTTTTT. The encoded protein is CASSFGNEKLFF.